This T cell receptor beta chain was profiled in a study of T-cell memory formation after mild COVID-19. Comments on this clonotype: What it binds is unknown.

Each CDR3 protein gets one entry after TCRdb re-called the 5' RACE reads with MiXCR. The sample shows roughly 320,000 distinct CDR3 sequences, 28% of them seen only once. Study conclusions and caveats: There were some responding clones in pre-infection memory, which suggested that cross-reactive memory had joined. The authors did not confirm SARS-CoV-2 specificity of second-wave clones peaking day 37.

This receptor was obtained from an adult woman who had mild COVID-19 (a few samples of this study predate the infection). Cell type and time point are not known. The sequencing input was PBMCs or a T cell subset sorted from them (not recorded which).

The CDR3 DNA reads as TGTGCCAGCAGCTTACCCAGGGGGGGCACAGATACGCAGTATTTT. This translates into CASSLPRGGTDTQYF. V is TRBV7-8 and J is TRBJ2-3, with D tentatively TRBD1 (7 bases). The CDR3 is 15 residues long. The V gene's germline CDR1 is SGHVS and CDR2 FQNEAQ. The V end lost 2 bases, the J end lost 1 base, and 10 bases lay between the germline ends.